The entry below gives a single T cell receptor beta chain sequence along with its context. What it recognizes is unknown. This entry belongs to a study of cytomegalovirus exposure and HLA in healthy donors. Study-level information: Within the Caucasian-associated ancestry cluster were roughly 82% of the 300 to 450 genotyped donors. Study conclusions and caveats: Reported findings show TCR beta sequences accurately forecast HLA-A and HLA-B alleles in most subjects. Other equally common chains were less clonally expanded than HLA-associated TCR beta chains, a later analysis showed.

The junction had 18 bases not matched to a gene; V was cut back by 7 bases and J by 6 bases. The CDR3 extends over 17 amino acids. PCR amplification relied on 60 Vbeta primers (plus 13 Jbeta primers). The protocol was immunoSEQ multiplex PCR, while the TCRdb copy is restricted to in-frame clones and leaves out a portion. The sample lists fewer than 250,000 clones, about 77% occurring once. The clonotype originates from a man aged 25-45 years in good health and CMV-seropositive. Input material: PBMCs. The V and J genes are TRBV23-1 and TRBJ2-3, with 8 positions matching TRBD2. TRBV23-1 is an ORF, and what it does is uncertain. Written as DNA, the CDR3 is TGCGCCAGCACCCCCCGGATCCGGGAGGGCCTGGGGGATACGCAGTATTTT. This translates into CASTPRIREGLGDTQYF.